The clone carrying this TCR beta chain has just one count. As processed by the authors: Reference gene primer amplification yielded estimated nucleated cell counts. TCRdb's table, derived via immunoSEQ multiplex PCR, lists solely in-frame clones and lacks some. V and J calls and clone size come straight from that table; D and trimming were deduced from the DNA. The sample lists 150,000 to 200,000 clones; about nine tenths were seen once. This record comes from a study of blood T cell repertoires in COVID-19. Study-wide context: Sample material is recorded as cDNA or gDNA derived from T cells, B-cell-depleted T cells, or PBMCs.

CDR1 SEHNR and CDR2 FQNEAQ come from the germline V gene (reference sequence). The CDR3 length is 15 residues. Unmatched junction bases numbered 3, after V lost 5 bases and J lost 1 base. Sample: peripheral blood. The rearrangement joins TRBV7-9 to TRBJ1-2; 11 positions agree with TRBD1. The TCR was taken from a woman aged 45-65 years with acute or convalescent COVID-19. CDR3 bases: TGTGCCAGCAGCCTGGGGACAGGGGGTAACTATGGCTACACCTTC. This translates into CASSLGTGGNYGYTF.